This section outlines one T cell receptor (beta chain) sequence together with its context. Unmatched junction bases numbered 20, after V lost 1 base and J lost 3 bases. The CDR3 covers 21 residues. Germline CDR1 is DFQATT and CDR2 is SNEGSKA (reference sequence). TCRdb fed the RT-PCR reads into MiXCR, producing one record per CDR3 protein. The sample has about 700,000 distinct CDR3 sequences, 12% to 15% seen once. Material: memory CD4+ T cells from blood. The sequence was obtained from a female donor in good health, serving as a healthy control. The rearrangement links TRBV20-1 to TRBJ2-1; 11 bases agree with TRBD2. The CDR3 nucleotides are TGCAGTGCTAGAGTGGAAGGCGTAGCTAGGACTAGCGGGCCCCACTACAATGAGCAGTTCTTC. Translating it yields CSARVEGVARTSGPHYNEQFF.